These T cell receptor beta chains were read from a single sample in a study of T cell responses to AZD1222 COVID-19 vaccine. TCRdb's table, derived via immunoSEQ multiplex PCR, lists solely in-frame clones and lacks some. The table includes fewer than 250,000 clones, around 93% detected once. This specimen was peripheral blood, taken on day 0 of MenACWY control vaccination. The receptors were gathered from an adult in good health. Both conserved end residues are part of each CDR3. D genes are given only for firm matches. The size of a clone is reported for some rows only, either as once, few or many, or as a class for expanded clones.

D: TRBD2
J: TRBJ2-5
V: TRBV2
size: NA
CDR3: CASRTGTSGGAETQYF
DNA: TGTGCCAGCAGGACCGGGACTAGCGGGGGGGCGGAGACCCAGTACTTC

D: TRBD1
J: TRBJ1-2
V: TRBV7-8
size: NA
CDR3: CASSQTGIYGYTF
DNA: TGTGCCAGCAGCCAGACAGGGATCTATGGCTACACCTTC

D: TRBD2
J: TRBJ2-5
V: TRBV5-1
size: once
CDR3: CASSFSGGEETQYF
DNA: TGCGCCAGCAGCTTTAGCGGGGGTGAAGAGACCCAGTACTTC

D: NA
J: TRBJ2-3
V: TRBV6-5
size: NA
CDR3: CASSQGLPGADTQYF
DNA: TGTGCCAGCAGCCAGGGCCTCCCTGGCGCAGATACGCAGTATTTT

D: NA
J: TRBJ2-3
V: TRBV5-1
size: NA
CDR3: CASSLGWGGTDTQYF
DNA: TGCGCCAGCAGCTTGGGCTGGGGAGGCACAGATACGCAGTATTTT

D: NA
J: TRBJ2-3
V: TRBV5-1
size: NA
CDR3: CASTQPASEAQYF
DNA: TGCGCCAGCACCCAGCCTGCTAGCGAGGCGCAGTATTTT

D: NA
J: TRBJ1-3
V: TRBV6-7
size: NA
CDR3: CAVSPGAAGNTIYF
DNA: TGTGCCGTCAGCCCCGGGGCAGCTGGAAACACCATATATTTT

D: NA
J: TRBJ1-1
V: TRBV4-1
size: NA
CDR3: CASSQGYSTEAFF
DNA: TGCGCCAGCAGCCAAGGCTACAGCACTGAAGCTTTCTTT

D: NA
J: TRBJ2-7
V: TRBV7-9
size: NA
CDR3: CASSLGHLSGEQYF
DNA: TGTGCCAGCAGCTTAGGACATCTCTCAGGGGAGCAGTACTTC

D: TRBD1
J: TRBJ1-1
V: TRBV4-1
size: NA
CDR3: CASSRSGTGNTEAFF
DNA: TGCGCCAGCAGCCGGAGCGGGACAGGCAACACTGAAGCTTTCTTT

D: NA
J: TRBJ1-4
V: TRBV6-5
size: NA
CDR3: CASREGGPRNEKLFF
DNA: TGTGCCAGCAGGGAGGGGGGACCCCGTAATGAAAAACTGTTTTTT

D: NA
J: TRBJ1-1
V: TRBV5-4
size: NA
CDR3: CASSFPWGKHTEAFF
DNA: TGTGCCAGCAGCTTCCCCTGGGGGAAGCACACTGAAGCTTTCTTT

D: NA
J: TRBJ1-6
V: TRBV27
size: NA
CDR3: CASSYTGGGNSPLHF
DNA: TGTGCCAGCAGTTACACAGGCGGGGGTAATTCACCCCTCCACTTT

D: NA
J: TRBJ2-3
V: TRBV19
size: NA
CDR3: CAGGTGDTQYF
DNA: TGTGCCGGGGGCACAGGGGATACGCAGTATTTT

D: TRBD1
J: TRBJ1-6
V: TRBV27
size: NA
CDR3: CASRGQGEGPLHF
DNA: TGTGCCAGCAGGGGACAGGGAGAGGGACCCCTCCACTTT

D: NA
J: TRBJ2-7
V: TRBV20-1
size: NA
CDR3: CSASGVADTYEQYF
DNA: TGCAGTGCTAGTGGGGTAGCGGATACCTACGAGCAGTACTTC

D: TRBD1
J: TRBJ1-2
V: TRBV2
size: NA
CDR3: CASSDQGANYGYTF
DNA: TGTGCCAGCAGTGACCAGGGGGCGAACTATGGCTACACCTTC

D: TRBD1
J: TRBJ2-5
V: TRBV18
size: NA
CDR3: CASSPQGVGETQYF
DNA: TGTGCCAGCTCACCTCAGGGGGTAGGAGAGACCCAGTACTTC

D: TRBD1
J: TRBJ1-1
V: TRBV4-3
size: NA
CDR3: CASSQELNRQGAGEAFF
DNA: TGCGCCAGCAGCCAAGAGTTGAATCGGCAGGGGGCGGGTGAAGCTTTCTTT

D: NA
J: TRBJ1-4
V: TRBV5-8
size: once
CDR3: CASSFIYEKLFF
DNA: TGTGCCAGCAGCTTCATCTATGAAAAACTGTTTTTT

D: NA
J: TRBJ1-1
V: TRBV5-1
size: NA
CDR3: CASSPRSMNTEAFF
DNA: TGCGCCAGCAGCCCACGGAGCATGAACACTGAAGCTTTCTTT

D: NA
J: TRBJ1-1
V: TRBV30
size: NA
CDR3: CAWSRSNTEAFF
DNA: TGTGCCTGGAGCAGGTCGAACACTGAAGCTTTCTTT

D: TRBD2
J: TRBJ2-7
V: TRBV5-8
size: once
CDR3: CASSKGLAGGLHEQYF
DNA: TGTGCCAGCAGCAAGGGACTAGCGGGGGGACTCCACGAGCAGTACTTC

D: NA
J: TRBJ2-5
V: TRBV7-9
size: NA
CDR3: CASSLGSAGETQYF
DNA: TGTGCCAGCAGCTTAGGATCGGCCGGGGAGACCCAGTACTTC

D: NA
J: TRBJ1-2
V: TRBV3-1/TRBV3-2
size: NA
CDR3: CASSDSDYGYTF
DNA: TGTGCCAGCAGCGACAGCGACTATGGCTACACCTTC

D: TRBD2
J: TRBJ2-1
V: TRBV3-1/TRBV3-2
size: NA
CDR3: CASSLLAGGQNEQFF
DNA: TGTGCCAGCAGCCTTTTAGCGGGGGGCCAAAATGAGCAGTTCTTC

D: NA
J: TRBJ1-5
V: TRBV18
size: NA
CDR3: CASSPAGGQPQHF
DNA: TGTGCCAGCTCACCAGCAGGAGGTCAGCCCCAGCATTTT

D: NA
J: TRBJ2-1
V: TRBV7-6
size: NA
CDR3: CASSAYGRETYNEQFF
DNA: TGTGCCAGCTCAGCTTACGGTAGGGAAACATACAATGAGCAGTTCTTC

D: TRBD1
J: TRBJ1-4
V: TRBV7-9
size: NA
CDR3: CASSWGTADEKLFF
DNA: TGTGCCAGCAGCTGGGGGACAGCGGATGAAAAACTGTTTTTT

D: NA
J: TRBJ1-3
V: TRBV5-4
size: NA
CDR3: CASSLGGVTSGNTIYF
DNA: TGTGCCAGCAGCTTGGGTGGCGTAACCTCTGGAAACACCATATATTTT

D: NA
J: TRBJ2-7
V: TRBV3-1/TRBV3-2
size: NA
CDR3: CASSRTVSYEQYF
DNA: TGTGCCAGCAGCCGGACAGTTTCTTACGAGCAGTACTTC

D: NA
J: TRBJ1-1
V: TRBV2
size: NA
CDR3: CASSVRDKNTEAFF
DNA: TGTGCCAGCAGTGTGAGGGACAAGAACACTGAAGCTTTCTTT